These 10 T cell receptor beta chains share one sample of origin, sequenced in a study of CD8+ T cells in alopecia areata. Extraction and reverse transcription of RNA yielded cDNA as the sequencing template. The data were produced by immunoSEQ multiplex PCR, yet TCRdb's version contains in-frame clones alone and is incomplete. The profile shows some 150,000 clones, 40% to 65% of them singletons. This specimen consisted of CD8+ T cells sorted from blood, obtained at week 0. The source is a human donor with alopecia areata.

This chain uses TRBV19 with TRBJ2-1; weak D call: TRBD2 (7 bases). The CDR3 consists of 15 residues. Deletions cut 4 bases from V and 3 bases from J, with 13 bases between. Per germline, CDR1 LNHDA and CDR2 SQIVND (reference sequence). The CDR3 spells CASSTYREGYNEQFF. CDR3 nucleotide sequence: TGTGCCAGTAGTACCTACAGGGAGGGCTACAATGAGCAGTTCTTC.

This clone was detected only a few times. The genes are TRBV30 and TRBJ2-1; 9 positions match TRBD1. This CDR3 is 13 amino acids long. Germline V gene data show CDR1 as GTSNPN and CDR2 as SVGIG (reference sequence). V shed 5 bases, J shed 6 bases, and the junction held 5 bases outside the gene matches. The chain's CDR3 is CAWAQGARNEQFF. CDR3 DNA: TGTGCCTGGGCACAGGGGGCTCGCAATGAGCAGTTCTTC. Looking up the rest from reference TRBV30 and TRBJ2-1 gives the full variable domain: SQTIHQWPATLVQPVGSPLSLECTVEGTSNPNLYWYRQAAGRGLQLLFYSVGIGQISSEVPQNLSASRPQDRQFILSSKKLLLSDSGFYLCAWAQGARNEQFFGPGTRLTVL.

The chain recombines TRBV29-1 with TRBJ1-2; 8 bases map to TRBD1. This CDR3 has 13 amino acids. V dropped 4 bases and J dropped 5; count of bases not matched to a gene: 6. Germline V gene lookup returns CDR1 SQVTM and CDR2 ANQGSEA. As DNA, the CDR3 is TGCAGCGTTGCAGGGGGCGGCGAATATGGCTACACCTTC. The encoded protein is CSVAGGGEYGYTF.

The V call is TRBV30, the J call TRBJ1-2; D might be TRBD1 (5 bases). The CDR3 has 12 amino acids. V was trimmed by 1 base and J by 6 bases, leaving 9 bases between them. CDR1 is GTSNPN, CDR2 SVGIG, per germline (reference sequence). CDR3 sequence reads: CAWSAGGDGYTF. CDR3 bases: TGTGCCTGGAGTGCAGGAGGGGATGGCTACACCTTC. Complete variable domain (other parts from reference TRBV30 and TRBJ1-2): SQTIHQWPATLVQPVGSPLSLECTVEGTSNPNLYWYRQAAGRGLQLLFYSVGIGQISSEVPQNLSASRPQDRQFILSSKKLLLSDSGFYLCAWSAGGDGYTFGSGTRLTVV.

V usage is TRBV7-9 and J usage is TRBJ2-7; 9 bases match TRBD2. Germline V gives CDR1 SEHNR, CDR2 FQNEAQ (reference sequence). The CDR3 covers 16 residues. The J segment lost 6 bases and the V segment lost 4 bases, leaving 13 bases of the junction unmatched. The CDR3, as DNA: TGTGCCAGCAGCTCCAACAGTGGGCGGGGGGGCCCCGAGCAGTACTTC. This encodes CASSSNSGRGGPEQYF.

The genes are TRBV30 and TRBJ1-1; D unresolved. V was shortened by 2 bases and J by 4 bases, with 11 bases between the two germline ends. The CDR3 runs 13 residues. From germline, CDR1 is GTSNPN and CDR2 SVGIG (reference sequence). CDR3 nucleotide sequence: TGTGCCTGGAGTCCCCTAAGTTCCACTGAAGCTTTCTTT. This encodes CAWSPLSSTEAFF.

This clone was picked up many times. The genes are TRBV4-1 and TRBJ2-3; D might be TRBD1 (7 bases). Germline-derived CDR1 and CDR2 are MGHRA and YSYEKL. The CDR3 spans 15 residues. Trimming left V 4 bases short and J 4 bases short, with 15 bases between. The CDR3 DNA is TGCGCCAGCAGCCTACGACAGGGACTCGCAGATACGCAGTATTTT. It encodes CASSLRQGLADTQYF.

This chain links TRBV6-7 with TRBJ2-7, with 7 bases identical to TRBD2. TRBV6-7 is assigned to the ORF class and has an uncertain function. J gave up 4 bases and V 6 bases, and 12 bases lay outside the gene matches. This CDR3 comprises 15 residues. The CDR3, as DNA: TGTGCCAGCAGCCACCCAGGGACTACCAAGTACGAGCAGTACTTC. Protein product: CASSHPGTTKYEQYF.

The chain's CDR3 is CASSEFNQPQHF. The CDR3 DNA is TGTGCCAGCAGTGAGTTTAATCAGCCCCAGCATTTT. The chain uses TRBV6-1 and TRBJ1-5; D is ambiguous. The V end was cut by 3 bases, the J end by 4 bases, with 4 bases between. From germline, CDR1 is MNHNS and CDR2 SASEGT. CDR3 size: 12 residues.

J is TRBJ2-7 and V is TRBV11-2; maybe TRBD1 (6 bases). The V end lost 2 bases, the J end lost 2 bases, and 13 bases lay between the germline ends. CDR3 size: 15 residues. Germline assignment: CDR1 SGHAT and CDR2 FQNNGV. DNA for the CDR3: TGTGCCAGCAGCTTAACGACGGGACAACCCTACGAGCAGTACTTC. It codes for CASSLTTGQPYEQYF.